These T cell receptor beta chains were read from a single sample in a study of cytomegalovirus exposure and HLA in healthy donors. Measured with immunoSEQ multiplex PCR; TCRdb has only the in-frame clones, and not every one. The profile shows roughly 120,000 clones, just under 70% of them singletons. Material: PBMCs. The receptor set was obtained from a woman in her 70s in good health and CMV-seropositive. The CDR3 runs from the conserved cysteine through the conserved F or W. Expanded clones get a size class; other rows say once, few or many, or leave the size out.

>.|TRBV9|.
CASSSGASGGSYEQYF
>TRBJ2-1|TRBV27|.
CASSLSEGFPPYNEQFF
>TRBJ2-1|TRBV2|.
CASSRDTVRNEQFF
>TRBJ2-4|TRBV19|.
CASRGLLAKNIQYF
>TRBJ1-2|TRBV12-2|.
CASRLGQGVPCHYGYTF
>TRBJ2-1|TRBV30|.
CAWGGLAGRKGTYNEQFF
>TRBJ2-1|TRBV6-4|once
CASSTGQGGTGEQFF
>TRBJ2-7|TRBV7-2|.
CASSSPVGEQYF
>TRBJ1-1|TRBV7-2|.
CASSPGDLRSPEAFF
>TRBJ2-1|TRBV25-1|.
CASSRRKSSYNEQFF
>TRBJ2-5|TRBV10-1|.
CASGGLAGGETQYF
>TRBJ2-3|TRBV4-2|.
CASSQGGPDTQYF
>TRBJ1-6|TRBV15|.
CATSTGQGLSPLHF
>TRBJ2-7|TRBV7-9|.
CASSLGQDEQYF
>TRBJ1-1|TRBV10-3|.
CAISETQGALNTEAFF
>TRBJ2-7|TRBV4-3|.
CASSQDGRGSYEQYF
>TRBJ2-2|TRBV27|.
CASSLYRVSTGELFF
>TRBJ2-7|TRBV11-2|.
CASSTSIAGDYEQYF
>TRBJ1-2|TRBV30|.
CAWTIKQGAYYGYTF
>TRBJ2-3|TRBV18|.
CASSPLVDSDTQYF
>TRBJ1-1|TRBV6-5|.
CASSFLSRDREAFF
>TRBJ1-6|TRBV25-1|.
CASSEGPRGPLHF
>TRBJ2-7|TRBV9|.
CASSVAGGQGTYEQYF
>TRBJ1-2|TRBV5-1|.
CASSLDRGSPIGYTF
>TRBJ1-1|TRBV10-3|.
CAIRESGDTEAFF
>TRBJ1-4|TRBV7-9|few
CASSSDSALEKLFF
>TRBJ1-1|TRBV7-8|few
CASSPRATEAFF
>TRBJ1-1|TRBV14|.
CASSQGLWQSNTEAFF
>TRBJ2-7|TRBV7-2|once
CASSLEGSGISYEQYF